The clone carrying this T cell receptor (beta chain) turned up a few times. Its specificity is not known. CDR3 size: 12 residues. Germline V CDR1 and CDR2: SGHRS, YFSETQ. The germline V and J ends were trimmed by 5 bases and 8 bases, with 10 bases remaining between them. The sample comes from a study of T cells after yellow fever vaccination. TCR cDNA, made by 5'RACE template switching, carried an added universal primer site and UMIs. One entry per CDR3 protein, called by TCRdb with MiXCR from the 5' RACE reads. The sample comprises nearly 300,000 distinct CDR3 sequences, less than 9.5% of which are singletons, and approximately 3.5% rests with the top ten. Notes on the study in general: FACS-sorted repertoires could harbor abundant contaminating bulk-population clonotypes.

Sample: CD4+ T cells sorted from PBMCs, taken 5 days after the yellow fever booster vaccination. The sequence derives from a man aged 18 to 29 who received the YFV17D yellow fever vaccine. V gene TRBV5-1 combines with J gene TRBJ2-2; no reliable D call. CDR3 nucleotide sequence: TGCGCCAGCAGTCTACAATCGGGGGAGCTGTTTTTT. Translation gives CASSLQSGELFF.